A selection of T cell receptor beta chains follows, all from one sample in a study of regulatory and conventional T cells in breast cancer. TCRdb re-derived calls from the PCR reads in MiXCR, one entry per CDR3 protein. The sample consists of 9,500 to 13,000 distinct CDR3 sequences, about 35% of them appearing once. Source material: conventional T cells from blood. The receptors derive from a male donor in good health. Both conserved end residues are part of each CDR3. A D gene is named only where the DNA matches it firmly. Part of the rows lack a size; the others show once, few, many or a class for expanded clones.

abundance,j_gene,v_gene,d_gene,CDR3nt,CDR3aa
NA,TRBJ2-7,TRBV12-2,NA,TGTGCAAGTCGCTTACCCGGGACTAGCGGGGGGCGAGTCTACGAGCAGTACTTC,CASRLPGTSGGRVYEQYF
once,TRBJ1-5,TRBV30,TRBD1,TGTGCCTGGAGGGAAGGGGGCATCGGTCGGCCCCAGCATTTT,CAWREGGIGRPQHF
few,TRBJ1-1,TRBV7-2,TRBD1,TGTGCCAGCAGCTGGGGACAGGGGAGGGCTGAAGCTTTCTTT,CASSWGQGRAEAFF
large,TRBJ1-1,TRBV15,NA,TGTGCCACCAGCAGAGATCCTATCACTGAAGCTTTCTTT,CATSRDPITEAFF
NA,TRBJ2-1,TRBV7-7,TRBD2,TGTGCTAGCAGCCCTTCCTCGGGGGGGCGGTCGACCCAGTTCTTC,CASSPSSGGRSTQFF
NA,TRBJ1-2,TRBV9,NA,TGTGCCAGCAGCGTACAGGGGTCCCCCAACTATGGCTACACCTTC,CASSVQGSPNYGYTF
NA,TRBJ1-1,TRBV10-1,NA,TGCGCCAGTACCGGACAGCTGGGCACTGAAGCTTTCTTT,CASTGQLGTEAFF
few,TRBJ2-2,TRBV12-3/TRBV12-4,NA,TGTGCCAGCAGTTTTTTCGGAGCCGGGGAGCTGTTTTTT,CASSFFGAGELFF
NA,TRBJ1-1,TRBV30,TRBD1,TGTGCCTGGAGTGGTCACAGGGGGAACACTGAAGCTTTCTTT,CAWSGHRGNTEAFF
NA,TRBJ2-7,TRBV2,TRBD1,TGTGCCAGTAATAAGGACAGGGGCCACGAGCAGTACTTC,CASNKDRGHEQYF
many,TRBJ1-5,TRBV21-1,NA,TGTGCCAGCAGCACTTATAGCAGTCAGCCCCAGCATTTT,CASSTYSSQPQHF
few,TRBJ2-4,TRBV28,NA,TGTGCCAGCAGCGCGGGACAGCTAGCCAAAAACATTCAGTACTTC,CASSAGQLAKNIQYF
NA,TRBJ2-3,TRBV2,TRBD1,TGTGCCAGCAGGACGACAGGGGTCACAGATACGCAGTATTTT,CASRTTGVTDTQYF
NA,TRBJ2-5,TRBV6-5,TRBD2,TGTGCCAGCAGTCCGCACGGGGGGAAAGGGACCCAGTACTTC,CASSPHGGKGTQYF
NA,TRBJ1-6,TRBV30,TRBD1,TGTGCCTGGATGACAGGGGCAAATTCACCCCTCCACTTT,CAWMTGANSPLHF
NA,TRBJ1-1,TRBV6-2/TRBV6-3,TRBD1,TGTGCCAGCACTAACCGGGACAGGGTGGGCACTGAAGCTTTCTTT,CASTNRDRVGTEAFF
NA,TRBJ1-1,TRBV28,NA,TGTGCCAGCAGTTCCGACAGCACCTTCGCGGTGAACAATGAAGCTTTCTTC,CASSSDSTFAVNNEAFF
few,TRBJ2-5,TRBV7-2,NA,TGTGCCAGCAGCCCCCAGTCCGGGGAGACCCAGTACTTC,CASSPQSGETQYF
medium-sized,TRBJ2-7,TRBV7-6,TRBD1,TGTGCCAGCAGCCCGCTAATTGACAGGGGGAATGGCTACGAGCAGTACTTC,CASSPLIDRGNGYEQYF
NA,TRBJ2-1,TRBV3-1,NA,TGTGCCAGCAGCCAAGACACCTCTATGAACAATGAGCAGTTCTTC,CASSQDTSMNNEQFF
NA,TRBJ2-5,TRBV6-5,TRBD1,TGTGCCAGCAGTAAGACAGGGGATTCGGAGACCCAGTACTTC,CASSKTGDSETQYF
medium-sized,TRBJ2-6,TRBV11-1,NA,TGTGCCAGCAGACGTACAGCTGGGGCCAACGTCCTGACTTTC,CASRRTAGANVLTF
NA,TRBJ1-6,TRBV2,TRBD1,TGTGCCAGACGGACAGGGTTTAATTCACCCCTCCACTTT,CARRTGFNSPLHF
NA,TRBJ1-6,TRBV5-1,NA,TGCGCCAGCAGCTTGGCCGAGGGTCCACCCCTCCACTTT,CASSLAEGPPLHF
few,TRBJ1-1,TRBV7-9,NA,TGTGCCAGCAGCTTATGGACAGCCCCATTT,CASSLWTAPF
few,TRBJ2-3,TRBV12-3/TRBV12-4,NA,TGTGCCAGCAGCCGCTCCGGGGAACTTAGCACAGATACGCAGTATTTT,CASSRSGELSTDTQYF
few,TRBJ2-2,TRBV6-6,NA,TGTGCCAGCAGTTCCCCCTCGGGAGCTCAAGTAATCAGGGCCGGGGAGCTGTTTTTT,CASSSPSGAQVIRAGELFF
NA,TRBJ1-6,TRBV14,NA,TGTGCCAGCAGCGGAGGGAGGGGCTTTTGGTCACCCCTCCACTTT,CASSGGRGFWSPLHF
NA,TRBJ1-1,TRBV4-1,NA,TGCGCCAGCAGCATTCCTTGGCAGGGGAGCCCAGGGAGCACTGAAGCTTTCTTT,CASSIPWQGSPGSTEAFF
NA,TRBJ2-5,TRBV5-1,NA,TGCGCCAACAGCTTGGGACGGGGTTTCCAAGAGACCCAGTACTTC,CANSLGRGFQETQYF
few,TRBJ1-5,TRBV5-6,TRBD1,TGTGCCAGCAGTTTAGGCTTGGGACAGCCCAATCAGCCCCAGCATTTT,CASSLGLGQPNQPQHF
NA,TRBJ2-3,TRBV15,NA,TGTGCCACCAGCAGAGATCCACAGAATCCAGATACGCAGTATTTT,CATSRDPQNPDTQYF
NA,TRBJ1-5,TRBV2,NA,TGTGCCAGCAGCCTCGGGGGGGGGGGACAGCCCCAGCATTTT,CASSLGGGGQPQHF
medium-sized,TRBJ1-1,TRBV6-2/TRBV6-3,TRBD1,TGTGCCAGCAGGCCCCACGGGACAGCGGAAACTTTCTTT,CASRPHGTAETFF
NA,TRBJ2-5,TRBV5-1,TRBD1,TGCGCCAGCAGCAAGACAGGGGGCCGGGAGACCCAGTACTTC,CASSKTGGRETQYF
NA,TRBJ2-7,TRBV3-1,NA,TGTGCCAGCAGCCAAGATAGAACCTACGAGCAGTACTTC,CASSQDRTYEQYF
few,TRBJ2-3,TRBV6-2/TRBV6-3,NA,TGTGCCAGCAGGTCTACAGATACGCAGTATTTT,CASRSTDTQYF
medium-sized,TRBJ1-1,TRBV21-1,NA,TGTGCCAGCAGCAAAGTCTGGGAGGCGAGCGCGGGAGAAGCTTTCTTT,CASSKVWEASAGEAFF
NA,TRBJ2-2,TRBV9,NA,TGTGCCAGCAGCGTAGCGCAGGGACCCACCGGGGAGCTGTTTTTT,CASSVAQGPTGELFF
few,TRBJ2-7,TRBV7-9,NA,TGTGCCAGCAGCCGATGGGACGGCGGTTCCTTCACCTACGAGCAGTACTTC,CASSRWDGGSFTYEQYF
NA,TRBJ1-1,TRBV4-3,NA,TGCACCAGCAGCCGGGACGGGATTAACACTGAAGCTTTCTTT,CTSSRDGINTEAFF
once,TRBJ1-1,TRBV20-1,NA,TGCAGTGCTAGAGATACCAGGGCTGCACAACTAAACATTGAAGCTTTCTTT,CSARDTRAAQLNIEAFF
medium-sized,TRBJ2-4,TRBV7-9,TRBD1,TGTGCCAGCAGCTTAGGGACAGGGGGTGGTCTGCAGTACTTC,CASSLGTGGGLQYF
medium-sized,TRBJ2-3,TRBV10-3,NA,TGTGCCATCAGCCCGGGGCATCCAGATACGCAGTATTTT,CAISPGHPDTQYF
once,TRBJ1-1,TRBV4-1,NA,TGCGCCAGCAGCCAAGAGAAGGGGCGGGGGAACACTGAAGCTTTCTTT,CASSQEKGRGNTEAFF
few,TRBJ2-3,TRBV7-9,NA,TGTGCCAGCAGCGATAGCTTTTTAACGCAGTATTTT,CASSDSFLTQYF
many,TRBJ1-1,TRBV3-1,NA,TGTGCCAGCAGCCAATATCCGGGGGGCCGATCGAACACTGAAGCTTTCTTT,CASSQYPGGRSNTEAFF